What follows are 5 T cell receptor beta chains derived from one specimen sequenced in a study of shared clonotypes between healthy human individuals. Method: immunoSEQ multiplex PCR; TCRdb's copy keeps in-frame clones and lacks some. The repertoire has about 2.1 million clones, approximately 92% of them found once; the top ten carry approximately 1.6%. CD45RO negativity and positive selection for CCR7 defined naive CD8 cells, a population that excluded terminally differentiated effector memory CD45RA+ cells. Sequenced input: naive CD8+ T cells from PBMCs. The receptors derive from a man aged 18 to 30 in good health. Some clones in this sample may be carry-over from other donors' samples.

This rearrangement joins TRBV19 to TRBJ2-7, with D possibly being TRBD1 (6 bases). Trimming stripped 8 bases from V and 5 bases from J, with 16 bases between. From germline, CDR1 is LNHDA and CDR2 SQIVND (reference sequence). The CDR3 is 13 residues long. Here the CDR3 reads CASRWPGADEQYF. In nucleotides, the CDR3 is TGTGCCAGTCGGTGGCCAGGGGCCGACGAGCAGTACTTC.

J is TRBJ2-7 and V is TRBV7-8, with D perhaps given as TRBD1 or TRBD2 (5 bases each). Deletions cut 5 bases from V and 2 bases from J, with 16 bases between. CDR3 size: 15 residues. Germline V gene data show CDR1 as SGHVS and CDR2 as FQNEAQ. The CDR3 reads CASSRRGATTYEQYF. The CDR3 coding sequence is TGTGCCAGCAGCCGTCGAGGGGCTACTACCTACGAGCAGTACTTC.

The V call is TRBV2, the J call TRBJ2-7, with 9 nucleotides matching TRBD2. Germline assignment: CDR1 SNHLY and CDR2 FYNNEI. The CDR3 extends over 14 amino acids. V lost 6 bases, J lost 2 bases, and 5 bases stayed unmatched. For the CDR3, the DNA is TGTGCCAGCAGGCAGACTAGCGGCCCCTACGAGCAGTACTTC. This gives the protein CASRQTSGPYEQYF.

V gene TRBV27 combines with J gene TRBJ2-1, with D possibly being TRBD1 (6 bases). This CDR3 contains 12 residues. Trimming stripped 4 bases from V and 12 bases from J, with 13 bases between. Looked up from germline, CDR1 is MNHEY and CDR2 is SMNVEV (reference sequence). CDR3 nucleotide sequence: TGTGCCAGCAGTTCAACAGGGACGGGGCAGTTCTTC. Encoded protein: CASSSTGTGQFF.

The DNA for the CDR3 is TGTGCCAGCAGCTTGGGGAGGGGTCCCAACGTCCTGACTTTC. It translates to CASSLGRGPNVLTF. V and J are TRBV5-4 and TRBJ2-6; weak D call: TRBD2 (6 bases). There are 14 residues in the CDR3. V dropped 0 bases and J dropped 8 bases, with 9 bases sitting between them. The germline V gene has CDR1 SGHNT and CDR2 YYREEE (reference sequence).